The present T cell receptor (beta chain) was sequenced within a study of cytomegalovirus exposure and HLA in healthy donors. The sample holds one count of this clone. Antigen: not known. The PCR used 60 Vbeta and 13 Jbeta primers. TCRdb's copy holds only in-frame clones and misses some; the assay was immunoSEQ multiplex PCR. The sample yields approximately 130,000 clones, around 85% seen once. Study observations and caveats: The study carried out a later analysis of TCR beta sequences. It associated some 17,000 of them with specific HLA alleles at a false discovery rate of 0.05. As immune exposure information, only CMV serostatus was available. A prior analysis recorded that most TCR beta V segments were productive about 87% or about 30% of the time. Presence/absence analyses rested on an assumption that sequencing depth was roughly uniform across donors.

The germline V and J ends were trimmed by 0 bases and 4 bases, with 10 bases remaining between them. The CDR3 totals 15 residues. Germline V gives CDR1 LNHNV, CDR2 YYDKDF (reference sequence). Sequenced sample: PBMCs. The rearrangement links TRBV15 to TRBJ1-5; D is undetermined. The receptor was derived from a boy aged 5 to 17 in good health and CMV-seronegative. CDR3 DNA: TGTGCCACCAGCAGAGATGCACGGGGTAATCAGCCCCAGCATTTT. It is translated as CATSRDARGNQPQHF.